The clone carrying this T cell receptor (beta chain) was recorded once. Its cognate antigen is unknown. Produced via immunoSEQ multiplex PCR; TCRdb's table is partial and in-frame only. Of about 94,000 clones detected, 70% to 90% appear once; the ten largest clones hold about an eighth. This sample was included in a study of T cell responses to AZD1222 COVID-19 vaccine. Study summary: Analyses pooled second doses at about 4 or about 12 weeks.

Whole-study findings and limits: Sampling that yielded the repertoires occurred only after the peak T cell response. It should be noted that donors were predominantly white British and more often female, and clonal diversity was possibly underestimated.

The CDR3 consists of 13 residues. V shed 3 bases and J shed 4 bases, with 9 bases lying between them. This sample comprised peripheral blood, obtained on day 0 of AZD1222 vaccination. The rearrangement uses TRBV12-3 or TRBV12-4 and TRBJ1-1; tentatively, D is TRBD1 (6 bases). The sequence came from an adult in good health. The chain's CDR3 is CASSFGRGTEAFF. Written as DNA, the CDR3 is TGTGCCAGCAGTTTTGGCAGGGGCACTGAAGCTTTCTTT.